A single sample gave rise to the 19 T cell receptor beta chains below, sequenced in a study of tumor-infiltrating lymphocytes in primary liver carcinoma (dated by TCRdb to 2016 to 2017). Blood RNA was extracted from unsorted whole blood with TRIzol reagent; germline DNA came from the DNeasy Blood & Tissue kit. Sequencing instrument: Illumina HiSeq 2500. Using a constant-region primer and ProtoScript II reverse transcriptase, TCRbeta-specific cDNA was reverse-transcribed from 450 to 650 ng total RNA. Construction of the TCRbeta libraries relied on three nested rounds of multiplex PCR, following a slightly modified ARM-PCR procedure. Each of the first two PCR rounds ran for approximately 10 cycles using multiplex TRBV1-TRBV30 forward primers together with a Cbeta reverse primer. The raw public reads went through TCRdb reprocessing: fastp at Q25, MiXCR clone calling, in-frame beta chains kept. Entries that share a CDR3 protein sequence are merged under the most common genes and DNA. This sample lists 330,000 or so distinct CDR3 sequences; around 60% were detected once. The ten top clones hold roughly 6% of the sample.

The source material was peripheral blood. These receptors were obtained from a man aged 35-49 years with primary liver carcinoma and hepatitis B virus infection.

V and J are TRBV6-6 and TRBJ2-3; 10 bases fit TRBD2. Trimming took 6 bases from V and 3 from J; bases not matched to a gene: 18. Germline CDR1 and CDR2: MNHNY and SVGAGI (reference sequence). The CDR3 covers 19 residues. The CDR3 reads CASRLLGVAGGGRTDTQYF. The CDR3 DNA reads as TGTGCCAGCAGACTCCTCGGGGTAGCGGGGGGCGGCAGGACAGATACGCAGTATTTT.

The V and J genes are TRBV14 and TRBJ2-1, with 10 positions matching TRBD2. This CDR3 has 16 amino acids. Germline V gives CDR1 SGHDN, CDR2 FVKESK. The CDR3 loop is CASGQRLAGTYNEQFF. DNA of the CDR3: TGTGCTAGCGGGCAAAGACTAGCGGGTACCTACAATGAGCAGTTCTTC.

This clonotype was recorded only once. No conserved phenylalanine or tryptophan ends this CDR3, so it is likely a read error. No DNA is shown, since the ends of the CDR3 on it are uncertain; the CDR3 is the one TCRdb lists. J is TRBJ2-7 and V is TRBV4-2; the table's D gene call, TRBD2, was not cross checked with the DNA. Termini included, the CDR3 measures 8 amino acids. From germline, CDR1 is LGHNA and CDR2 YNFKEQ. CDR3 protein: CASSQEIA.

The gene calls are TRBV11-2 and TRBJ2-7; the match to TRBD2 covers 11 bases. Germline V lookup: CDR1 SGHAT, CDR2 FQNNGV. With 8 bases clipped from V and 3 bases from J, the junction kept 6 bases outside the gene matches. The CDR3 contains 14 residues. The CDR3 bases are TGTGCCAGCTTTGCCGGGACTAGCGGCTACGAGCAGTACTTC. It translates to CASFAGTSGYEQYF.

Details on this clonotype: The conserved phenylalanine or tryptophan normally closing the CDR3 is absent here, so this likely arose from a read error. V usage is TRBV6-2 or TRBV6-3 and J usage is TRBJ2-3, with 8 nucleotides matching TRBD2. With 7 bases clipped from V and 2 bases from J, the junction kept 5 bases outside the gene matches. Germline CDR1 and CDR2: MNHEY and SVGEGT. The CDR3 runs to 14 residues. CDR3 nucleotides: TGTGCCAGCACTTCGACTAGCGCCACAGATACGCAGTATCTT. Amino acids: CASTSTSATDTQYL.

The V call is TRBV29-1, the J call TRBJ2-1; the match to TRBD2 covers 9 bases. CDR1 is SQVTM, CDR2 ANQGSEA, per germline. V lost 6 bases, J lost 6 bases, and 12 bases stayed unmatched. The CDR3 has 15 amino acids. This chain's CDR3 is CSVPRGASGINEQFF. The CDR3 bases are TGCAGCGTCCCCCGGGGAGCTAGCGGGATCAATGAGCAGTTCTTC.

Of note for this clonotype: At one end, the junction sequence differs from germline, possibly due to a read error. The rearrangement joins TRBV11-2 to TRBJ2-2, with D possibly TRBD1 on 6 matching bases. Germline V gives CDR1 SGHAT, CDR2 FQNNGV. The CDR3 has 17 amino acids. The CDR3 DNA is TGTGCCAGCAACTTAGATGTCAGGGGCCGGAACACCGGGGAGCTGTTTTTT. Translating it yields CASNLDVRGRNTGELFF.

A note on this clonotype: At one of its ends the junction is not consistent with the germline gene, which may arise from a read error. This rearrangement joins TRBV7-9 to TRBJ2-1, with a weak D call TRBD1 (5 bases). Germline-derived CDR1 and CDR2 are SEHNR and FQNEAQ (reference sequence). CDR3 length equals 16 residues. The CDR3 DNA reads TGTGCCAGCAGCTTAGCTCGGACACCCAGCTACAATGAGCAGCTCTTC. It translates to CASSLARTPSYNEQLF.

This clonotype showed up many times. The chain is built from TRBV12-3 or TRBV12-4 and TRBJ2-7, with 7 bases matching TRBD1. The length of the CDR3 is 11 residues. The junction had 3 bases not matched to a gene; V was cut back by 7 bases and J by 6 bases. CDR3 sequence (DNA): TGTGCCAGCAAAGGGGGCGGCGAGCAGTACTTC. It translates to CASKGGGEQYF.

This rearrangement joins TRBV21-1 to TRBJ2-7. TRBV21-1 is flagged as a pseudogene. The CDR3 runs to 16 residues. The CDR3 spells CASSTHTLLSSYEQYF. For the CDR3, the DNA is TGTGCCAGCAGCACACACACGTTACTGAGCTCCTACGAGCAGTACTTC.

Turning to this clonotype: One end of the junction is discordant with germline, which a read error may explain. V is TRBV6-5 and J is TRBJ2-3; D remains ambiguous. The CDR3 totals 14 residues. Germline lookup yields CDR1 MNHEY and CDR2 SVGAGI. The CDR3, as DNA: TGTGTCAGCAGTTACCGAAGGTCCGGAGATACGCAGTATTTT. Protein product: CVSSYRRSGDTQYF.

A remark on this clonotype: The junction does not match germline at one end; this may be a read error. The rearrangement uses TRBV4-3 and TRBJ2-7; a weak D match, TRBD2 (6 bases). The CDR3 has 16 residues. In germline, CDR1 is LGHNA, CDR2 YSLEER. The DNA for the CDR3 is TGCACCAGCAACCAAGGTGGAGTTAGCGGAGCTTACGAGCAGTACTTC. Translated: CTSNQGGVSGAYEQYF.

Concerning this clonotype: At one of its ends the junction is not consistent with the germline gene, which may arise from a read error. The rearrangement joins TRBV28 to TRBJ1-1; D call uncertain. The CDR3 has 12 amino acids. The germline gives CDR1 MDHEN, CDR2 SYDVKM. CDR3 sequence (DNA): TGTGCCAGCAGTGTCAGAAAAACTGAAACTTTCTTT. Its protein is CASSVRKTETFF.

This clonotype was observed many times. A read error may account for a junction end that differs from germline. As DNA, the CDR3 is TGTGCCAGCAGTTTTCCCCGGACGGAGGAGGCCTTC. It translates to CASSFPRTEEAF. The chain combines TRBV12-3 or TRBV12-4 with TRBJ2-1, with D possibly TRBD2 on 5 matching bases. This CDR3 region has 12 residues.

Concerning this clonotype itself: This clone may be a read error of a much larger clone one base away. Likely a read error: the CDR3 ends without its conserved phenylalanine or tryptophan. The chain uses TRBV10-3 and TRBJ2-1, with 8 bases aligning to TRBD2. Germline values: CDR1 ENHRY, CDR2 SYGVKD. V trimming: 3 bases; J trimming: 0 bases; junction bases outside the gene matches: 4. The CDR3 runs to 16 residues. CDR3 sequence reads: CAISDSGTSSYNEQFL. CDR3 in DNA: TGTGCCATCAGTGATTCCGGGACTAGCTCCTACAATGAGCAGTTCTTA.

A note on this clonotype: A much larger clone lies a single base off, so this may be a read error. This chain links TRBV12-3 or TRBV12-4 with TRBJ1-2; D may be TRBD1 (5 bases). There are 16 residues in the CDR3. The CDR3 loop reads CDSSFPGTEYNYGYTF. In DNA form, the CDR3 reads TGTGACAGCAGTTTCCCAGGGACCGAATATAACTATGGCTACACCTTC.

Details on this clonotype: Without the conserved terminal phenylalanine or tryptophan, this CDR3 likely stems from a read error. This rearrangement joins TRBV29-1 to TRBJ1-1, with D possibly TRBD1 on 5 matching bases. V lost 6 bases and J 6 bases, leaving 20 bases between the germline ends. The CDR3 consists of 14 residues. The germline CDR1 and CDR2 sequences are SQVTM and ANQGSEA. The CDR3 here is CSVGQGIGASEAFS. CDR3 nucleotides: TGCAGCGTGGGCCAAGGCATTGGGGCGTCTGAAGCTTTCTCT.

This clonotype was seen at least ten times. A read error may explain this, as a much larger clone is one base away. The J gene is TRBJ2-7, the V gene TRBV11-3; TRBD2 is a possible D gene (5 bases). Germline CDR1 reads SGHNT; CDR2 reads YENEEA. The CDR3 is 14 residues long. The germline V and J ends were trimmed by 0 bases and 5 bases, with 11 bases remaining between them. The CDR3 here is CASSLEVGSDEQYF. The CDR3 DNA follows: TGTGCCAGCAGCTTAGAGGTGGGGAGCGACGAGCAGTACTTC. Combining the CDR3 with reference TRBV11-3 and TRBJ2-7 gives the whole variable domain EAGVVQSPRYKIIEKKQPVAFWCNPISGHNTLYWYLQNLGQGPELLIRYENEEAVDDSQLPKDRFSAERLKGVDSTLKIQPAELGDSAVYLCASSLEVGSDEQYFGPGTRLTVT.

For this clonotype: At one end, the junction sequence differs from germline, possibly due to a read error. V usage is TRBV10-3 and J usage is TRBJ1-5, with D hard to call. This CDR3 region has 15 residues. Germline CDR1 reads ENHRY; CDR2 reads SYGVKD. In DNA, the CDR3 is TGTGTCATCAGTGAGTCAACGAATAGCAATCAGCCCCAGCATTTT. Its protein is CVISESTNSNQPQHF.